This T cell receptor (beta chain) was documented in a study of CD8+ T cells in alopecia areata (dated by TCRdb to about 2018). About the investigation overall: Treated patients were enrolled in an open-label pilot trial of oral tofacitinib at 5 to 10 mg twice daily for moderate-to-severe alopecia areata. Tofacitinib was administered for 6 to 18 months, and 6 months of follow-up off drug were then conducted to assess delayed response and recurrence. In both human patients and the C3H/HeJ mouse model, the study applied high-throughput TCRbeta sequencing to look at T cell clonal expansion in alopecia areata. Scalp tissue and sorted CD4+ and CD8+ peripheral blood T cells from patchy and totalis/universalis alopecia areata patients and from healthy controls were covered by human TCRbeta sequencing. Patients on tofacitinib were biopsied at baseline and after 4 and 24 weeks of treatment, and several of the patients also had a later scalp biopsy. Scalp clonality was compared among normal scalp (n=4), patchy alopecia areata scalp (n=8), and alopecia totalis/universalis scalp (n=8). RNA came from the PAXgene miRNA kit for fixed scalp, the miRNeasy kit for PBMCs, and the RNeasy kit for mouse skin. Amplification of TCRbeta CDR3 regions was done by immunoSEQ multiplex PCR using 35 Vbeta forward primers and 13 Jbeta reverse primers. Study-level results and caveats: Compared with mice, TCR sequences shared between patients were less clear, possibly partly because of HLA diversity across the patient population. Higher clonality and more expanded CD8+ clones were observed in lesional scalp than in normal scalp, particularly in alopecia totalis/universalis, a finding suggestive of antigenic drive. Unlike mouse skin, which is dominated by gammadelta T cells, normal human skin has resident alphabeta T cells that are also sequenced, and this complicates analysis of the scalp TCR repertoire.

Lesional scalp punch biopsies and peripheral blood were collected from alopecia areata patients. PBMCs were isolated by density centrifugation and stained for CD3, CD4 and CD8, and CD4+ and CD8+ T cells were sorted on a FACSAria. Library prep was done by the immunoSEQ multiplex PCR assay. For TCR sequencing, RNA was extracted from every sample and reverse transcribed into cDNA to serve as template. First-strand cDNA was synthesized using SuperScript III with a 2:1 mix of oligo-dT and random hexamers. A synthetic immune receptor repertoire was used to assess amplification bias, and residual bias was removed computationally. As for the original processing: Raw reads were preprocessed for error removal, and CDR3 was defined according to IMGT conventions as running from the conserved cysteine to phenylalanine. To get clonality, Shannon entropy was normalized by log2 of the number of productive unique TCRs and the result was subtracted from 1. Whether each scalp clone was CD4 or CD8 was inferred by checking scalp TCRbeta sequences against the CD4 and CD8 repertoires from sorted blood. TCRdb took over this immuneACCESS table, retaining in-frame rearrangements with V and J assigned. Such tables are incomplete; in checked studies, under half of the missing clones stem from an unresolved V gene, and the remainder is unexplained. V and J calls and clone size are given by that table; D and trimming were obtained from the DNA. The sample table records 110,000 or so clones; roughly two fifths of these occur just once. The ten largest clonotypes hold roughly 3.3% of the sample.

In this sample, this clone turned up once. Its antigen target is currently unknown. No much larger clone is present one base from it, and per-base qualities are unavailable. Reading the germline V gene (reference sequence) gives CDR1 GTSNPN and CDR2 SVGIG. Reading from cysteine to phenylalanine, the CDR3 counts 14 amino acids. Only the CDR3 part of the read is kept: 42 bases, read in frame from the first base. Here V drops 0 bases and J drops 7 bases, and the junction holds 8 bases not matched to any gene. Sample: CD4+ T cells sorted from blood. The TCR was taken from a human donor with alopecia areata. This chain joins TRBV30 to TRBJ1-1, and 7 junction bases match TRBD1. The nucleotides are TGTGCCTGGAGTGTATTTTCGGGACAGAGTGAAGCTTTCTTT. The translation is CAWSVFSGQSEAFF.